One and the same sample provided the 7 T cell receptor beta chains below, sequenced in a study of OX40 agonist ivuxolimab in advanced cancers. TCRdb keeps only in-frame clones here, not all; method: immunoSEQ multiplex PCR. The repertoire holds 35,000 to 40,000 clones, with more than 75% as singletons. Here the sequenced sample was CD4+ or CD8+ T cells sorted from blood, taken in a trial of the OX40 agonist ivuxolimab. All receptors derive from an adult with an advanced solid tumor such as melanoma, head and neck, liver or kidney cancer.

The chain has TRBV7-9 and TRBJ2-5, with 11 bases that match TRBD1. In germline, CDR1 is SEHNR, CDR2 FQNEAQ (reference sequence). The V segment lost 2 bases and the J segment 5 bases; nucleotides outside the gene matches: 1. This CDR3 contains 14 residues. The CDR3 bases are TGTGCCAGCAGCTTAAGGACAGGGGGCGAGACCCAGTACTTC. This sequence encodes CASSLRTGGETQYF.

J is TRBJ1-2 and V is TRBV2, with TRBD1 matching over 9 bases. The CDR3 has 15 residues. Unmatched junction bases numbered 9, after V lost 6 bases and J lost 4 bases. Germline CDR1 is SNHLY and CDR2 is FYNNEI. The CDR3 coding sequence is TGTGCCAGCAGGGGGACAGGGTCAAACGGCTATGGCTACACCTTC. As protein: CASRGTGSNGYGYTF.

In DNA, the CDR3 is TGTGCCAGCTCACGACAGGGGGCGGATTACACTGAAGCTTTCTTT. Translation gives CASSRQGADYTEAFF. This sequence joins TRBV18 and TRBJ1-1; TRBD1 aligns across 10 bases. The CDR3 sequence is 15 residues long. With V trimmed by 4 bases and J by 3 bases, 5 bases remained unmatched. Germline CDR1 is KGHSH and CDR2 is LQKENI.

CDR3 protein: CASSSGGEQYV. Written as DNA, the CDR3 is TGTGCCAGTTCGTCGGGAGGTGAGCAGTACGTC. The rearrangement uses TRBV6-5 and TRBJ2-7; 7 bases match TRBD2. Germline V gene lookup returns CDR1 MNHEY and CDR2 SVGAGI. This CDR3 contains 11 residues. After removal of 9 bases from V and 7 bases from J, the junction contained 6 bases not matched to a gene.

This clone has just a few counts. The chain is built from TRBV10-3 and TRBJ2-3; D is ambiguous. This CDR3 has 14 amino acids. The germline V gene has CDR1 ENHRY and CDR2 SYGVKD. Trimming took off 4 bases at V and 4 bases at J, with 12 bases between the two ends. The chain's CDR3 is CAISGYGRADTQYF. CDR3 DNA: TGTGCCATCAGTGGTTACGGTAGAGCAGATACGCAGTATTTT.

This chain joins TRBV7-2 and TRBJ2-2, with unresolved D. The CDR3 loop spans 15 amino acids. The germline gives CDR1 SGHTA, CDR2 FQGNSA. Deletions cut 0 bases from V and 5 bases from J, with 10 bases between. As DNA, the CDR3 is TGTGCCAGCAGCTTAGCATCTCAGAGAACCGGGGAGCTGTTTTTT. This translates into CASSLASQRTGELFF.

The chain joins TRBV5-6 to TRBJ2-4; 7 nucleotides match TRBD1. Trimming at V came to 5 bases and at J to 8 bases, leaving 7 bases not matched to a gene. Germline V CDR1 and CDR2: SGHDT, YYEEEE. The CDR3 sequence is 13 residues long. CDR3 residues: CASRRQGSDIQYF. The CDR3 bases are TGTGCCAGCAGAAGACAGGGAAGCGACATTCAGTACTTC.